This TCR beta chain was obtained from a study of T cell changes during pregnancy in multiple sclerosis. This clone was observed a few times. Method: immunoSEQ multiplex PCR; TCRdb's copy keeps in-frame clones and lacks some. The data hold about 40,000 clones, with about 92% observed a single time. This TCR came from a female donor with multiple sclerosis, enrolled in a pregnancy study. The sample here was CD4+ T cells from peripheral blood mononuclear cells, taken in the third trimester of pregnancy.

The CDR3 loop is CASSHSDRAGGYTF. The CDR3 nucleotides read TGTGCCAGCAGTCATTCAGACAGGGCTGGTGGCTACACCTTC. The chain has TRBV6-6 and TRBJ1-2; 7 nucleotides line up with TRBD1. The germline CDR1 and CDR2 sequences are MNHNY and SVGAGI (reference sequence). The V and J ends lost 5 bases and 7 bases, in that order; junction bases with no gene match: 10. The CDR3 consists of 14 residues.